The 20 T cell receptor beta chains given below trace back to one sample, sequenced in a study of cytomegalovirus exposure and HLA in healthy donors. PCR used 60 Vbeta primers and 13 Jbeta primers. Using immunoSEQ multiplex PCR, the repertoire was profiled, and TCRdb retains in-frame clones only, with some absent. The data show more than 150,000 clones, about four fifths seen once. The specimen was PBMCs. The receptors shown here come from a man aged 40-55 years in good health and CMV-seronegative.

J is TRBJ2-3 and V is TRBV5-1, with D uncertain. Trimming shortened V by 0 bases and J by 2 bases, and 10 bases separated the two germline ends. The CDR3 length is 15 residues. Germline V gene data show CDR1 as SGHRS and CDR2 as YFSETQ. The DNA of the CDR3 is TGCGCCAGCAGCTTGGATCCGTTTATCACAGATACGCAGTATTTT. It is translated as CASSLDPFITDTQYF. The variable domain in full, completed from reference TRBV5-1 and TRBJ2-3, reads KAGVTQTPRYLIKTRGQQVTLSCSPISGHRSVSWYQQTPGQGLQFLFEYFSETQRNKGNFPGRFSGRQFSNSRSEMNVSTLELGDSALYLCASSLDPFITDTQYFGPGTRLTVL.

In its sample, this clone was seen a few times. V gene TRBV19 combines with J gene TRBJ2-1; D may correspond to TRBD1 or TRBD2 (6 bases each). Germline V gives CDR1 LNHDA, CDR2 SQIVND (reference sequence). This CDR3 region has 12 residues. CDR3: CSTGRGLSEQFF. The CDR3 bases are TGTTCCACAGGGCGGGGCCTGAGTGAGCAGTTCTTC.

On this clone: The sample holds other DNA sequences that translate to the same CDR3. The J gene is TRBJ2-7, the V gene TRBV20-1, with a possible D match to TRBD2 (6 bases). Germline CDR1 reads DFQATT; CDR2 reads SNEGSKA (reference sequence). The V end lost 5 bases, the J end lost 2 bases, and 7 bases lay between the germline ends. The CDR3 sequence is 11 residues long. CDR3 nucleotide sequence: TGCAGTGCTCGGGGGACCTACGAGCAGTACTTC. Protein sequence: CSARGTYEQYF.

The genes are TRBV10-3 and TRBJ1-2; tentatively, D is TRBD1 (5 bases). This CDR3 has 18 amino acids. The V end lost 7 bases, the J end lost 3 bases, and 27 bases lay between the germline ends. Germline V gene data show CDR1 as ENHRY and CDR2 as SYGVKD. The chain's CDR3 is CAINNPGVRRAVDYGYTF. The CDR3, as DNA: TGTGCCATCAACAACCCGGGGGTGAGACGGGCGGTGGACTATGGCTACACCTTC.

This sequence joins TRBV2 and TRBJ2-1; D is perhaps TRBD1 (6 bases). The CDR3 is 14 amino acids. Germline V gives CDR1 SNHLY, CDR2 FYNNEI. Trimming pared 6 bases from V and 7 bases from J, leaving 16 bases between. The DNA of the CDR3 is TGTGCCAGCAGGACGGGACAAGGGAAGAATGAGCAGTTCTTC. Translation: CASRTGQGKNEQFF.

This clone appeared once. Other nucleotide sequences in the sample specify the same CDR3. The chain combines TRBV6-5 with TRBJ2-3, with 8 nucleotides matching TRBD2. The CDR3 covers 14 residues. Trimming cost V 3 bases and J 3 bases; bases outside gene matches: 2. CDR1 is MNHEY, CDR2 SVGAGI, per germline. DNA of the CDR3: TGTGCCAGCAGTTATGGCGGGGGGACAGATACGCAGTATTTT. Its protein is CASSYGGGTDTQYF.

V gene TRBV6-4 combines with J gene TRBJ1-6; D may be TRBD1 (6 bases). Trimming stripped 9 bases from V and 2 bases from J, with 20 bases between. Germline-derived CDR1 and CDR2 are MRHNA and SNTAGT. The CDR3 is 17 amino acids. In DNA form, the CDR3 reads TGTGCCAGTCTTCCGCCACGTACAGGGCCCTATAATTCACCCCTCCACTTT. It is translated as CASLPPRTGPYNSPLHF.

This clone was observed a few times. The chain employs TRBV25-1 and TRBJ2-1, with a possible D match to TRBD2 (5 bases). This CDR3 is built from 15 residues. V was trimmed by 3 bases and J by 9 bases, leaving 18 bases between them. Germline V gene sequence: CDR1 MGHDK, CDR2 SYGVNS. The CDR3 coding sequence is TGTGCCAGCAGTGATAGGTTGACTAAACGGAGTGAGCAGTTCTTC. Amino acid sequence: CASSDRLTKRSEQFF.

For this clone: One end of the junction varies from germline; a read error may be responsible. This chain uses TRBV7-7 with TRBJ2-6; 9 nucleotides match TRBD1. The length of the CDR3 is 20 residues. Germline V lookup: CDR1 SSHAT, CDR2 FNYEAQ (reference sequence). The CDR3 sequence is CASSPQPGQGKSSGANVLTF. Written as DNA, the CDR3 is TGTGCTAGCAGCCCCCAACCGGGACAGGGCAAAAGCTCTGGGGCCAACGTCCTGACTTTC.

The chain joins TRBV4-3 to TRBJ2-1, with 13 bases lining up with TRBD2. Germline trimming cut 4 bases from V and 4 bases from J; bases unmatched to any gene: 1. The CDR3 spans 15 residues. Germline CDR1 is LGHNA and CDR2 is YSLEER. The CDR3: CASSPTSGRYNEQFF. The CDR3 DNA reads TGCGCCAGCAGCCCGACTAGCGGGAGGTACAATGAGCAGTTCTTC.

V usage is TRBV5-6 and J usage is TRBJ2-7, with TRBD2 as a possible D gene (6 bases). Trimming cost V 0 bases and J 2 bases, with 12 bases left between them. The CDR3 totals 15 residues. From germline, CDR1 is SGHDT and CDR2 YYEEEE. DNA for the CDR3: TGTGCCAGCAGCTTGGCAGCGGGTCAGACCTACGAGCAGTACTTC. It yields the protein CASSLAAGQTYEQYF.

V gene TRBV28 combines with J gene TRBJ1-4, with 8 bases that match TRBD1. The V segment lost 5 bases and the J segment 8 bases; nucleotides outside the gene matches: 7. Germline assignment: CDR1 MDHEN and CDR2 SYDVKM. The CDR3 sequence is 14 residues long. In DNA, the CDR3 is TGTGCCAGCAGTCGGGACAGGTCGCGGGAAAAACTGTTTTTT. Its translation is CASSRDRSREKLFF.

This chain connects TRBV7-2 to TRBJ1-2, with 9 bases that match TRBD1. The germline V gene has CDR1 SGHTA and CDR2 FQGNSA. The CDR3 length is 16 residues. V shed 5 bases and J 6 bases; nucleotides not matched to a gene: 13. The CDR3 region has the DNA TGTGCCAGCAGCAAACAGGGGGCGAGGGTTAGGGATGGCTACACCTTC. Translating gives CASSKQGARVRDGYTF. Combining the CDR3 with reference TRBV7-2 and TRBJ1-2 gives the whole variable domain GAGVSQSPSNKVTEKGKDVELRCDPISGHTALYWYRQSLGQGLEFLIYFQGNSAPDKSGLPSDRFSAERTGGSVSTLTIQRTQQEDSAVYLCASSKQGARVRDGYTFGSGTRLTVV.

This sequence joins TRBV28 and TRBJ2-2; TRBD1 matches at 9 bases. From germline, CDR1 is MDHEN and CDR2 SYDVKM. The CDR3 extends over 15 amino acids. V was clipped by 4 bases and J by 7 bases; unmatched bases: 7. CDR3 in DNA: TGTGCCAGCAGTTACGGGACAGGGATAGGCGGGGAGCTGTTTTTT. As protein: CASSYGTGIGGELFF.

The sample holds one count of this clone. This CDR3 reads CASSLVGANTGELFF. The DNA of the CDR3 is TGTGCCAGCAGCTTGGTAGGGGCGAACACCGGGGAGCTGTTTTTT. The gene calls are TRBV5-8 and TRBJ2-2, with a weak D call TRBD1 (5 bases). Looked up from germline, CDR1 is SGHTS and CDR2 is YDEGEE. Trimming removed 0 bases at V and 0 bases at J, with 6 bases between. The CDR3 has 15 residues. The full variable domain, its missing parts supplied by reference TRBV5-8 and TRBJ2-2, is EAGVTQSPTHLIKTRGQQATLRCSPISGHTSVYWYQQALGLGLQFLLWYDEGEERNRGNFPPRFSGRQFPNYSSELNVNALELEDSALYLCASSLVGANTGELFFGEGSRLTVL.

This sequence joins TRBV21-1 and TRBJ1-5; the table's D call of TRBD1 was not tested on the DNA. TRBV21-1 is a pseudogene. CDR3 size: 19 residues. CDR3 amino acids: CASSKRSWGDLYSNQPQHF. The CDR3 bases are TGTGCCAGCAGCAAACGATCATGGGGCGACCTATATAGCAATCAGCCCCAGCATTTT.

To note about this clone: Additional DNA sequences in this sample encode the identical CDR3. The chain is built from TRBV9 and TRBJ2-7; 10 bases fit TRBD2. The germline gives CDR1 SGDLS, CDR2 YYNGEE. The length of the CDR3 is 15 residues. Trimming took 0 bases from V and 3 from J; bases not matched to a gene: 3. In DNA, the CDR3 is TGTGCCAGCAGCGTAGAACTAGCGGGGAGCTACGAGCAGTACTTC. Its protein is CASSVELAGSYEQYF.

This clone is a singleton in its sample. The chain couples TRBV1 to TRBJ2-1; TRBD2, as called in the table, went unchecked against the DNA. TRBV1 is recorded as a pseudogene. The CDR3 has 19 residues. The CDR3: CTSSQDPGTSGSSYNEQFF. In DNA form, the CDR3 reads TGCACCAGCAGCCAAGATCCCGGGACTAGCGGGAGTTCCTACAATGAGCAGTTCTTC.

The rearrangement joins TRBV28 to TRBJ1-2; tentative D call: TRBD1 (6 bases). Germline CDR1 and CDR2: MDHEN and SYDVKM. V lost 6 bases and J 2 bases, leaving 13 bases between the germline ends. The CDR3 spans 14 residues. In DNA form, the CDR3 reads TGTGCCAGCAGAAGGCGGACAGAAAACTATGGCTACACCTTC. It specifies CASRRRTENYGYTF.

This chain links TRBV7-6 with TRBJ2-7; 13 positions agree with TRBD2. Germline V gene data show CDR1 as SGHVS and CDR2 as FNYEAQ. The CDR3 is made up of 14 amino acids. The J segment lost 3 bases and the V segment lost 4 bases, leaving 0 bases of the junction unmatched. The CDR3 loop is CASSWTSGSYEQYF. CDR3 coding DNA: TGTGCCAGCAGCTGGACTAGCGGGAGCTACGAGCAGTACTTC.